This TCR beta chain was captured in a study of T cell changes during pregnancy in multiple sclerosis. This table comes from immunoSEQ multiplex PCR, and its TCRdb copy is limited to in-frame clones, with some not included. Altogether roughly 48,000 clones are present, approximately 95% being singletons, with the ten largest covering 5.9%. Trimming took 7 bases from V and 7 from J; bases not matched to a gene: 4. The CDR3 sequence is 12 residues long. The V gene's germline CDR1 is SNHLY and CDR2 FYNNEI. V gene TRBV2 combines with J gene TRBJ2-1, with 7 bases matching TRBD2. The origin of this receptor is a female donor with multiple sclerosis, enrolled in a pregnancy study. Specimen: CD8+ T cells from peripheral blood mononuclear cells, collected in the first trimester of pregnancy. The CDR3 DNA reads TGTGCCAGCAAGAGGCGGGAGAATGAGCAGTTCTTC. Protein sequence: CASKRRENEQFF.